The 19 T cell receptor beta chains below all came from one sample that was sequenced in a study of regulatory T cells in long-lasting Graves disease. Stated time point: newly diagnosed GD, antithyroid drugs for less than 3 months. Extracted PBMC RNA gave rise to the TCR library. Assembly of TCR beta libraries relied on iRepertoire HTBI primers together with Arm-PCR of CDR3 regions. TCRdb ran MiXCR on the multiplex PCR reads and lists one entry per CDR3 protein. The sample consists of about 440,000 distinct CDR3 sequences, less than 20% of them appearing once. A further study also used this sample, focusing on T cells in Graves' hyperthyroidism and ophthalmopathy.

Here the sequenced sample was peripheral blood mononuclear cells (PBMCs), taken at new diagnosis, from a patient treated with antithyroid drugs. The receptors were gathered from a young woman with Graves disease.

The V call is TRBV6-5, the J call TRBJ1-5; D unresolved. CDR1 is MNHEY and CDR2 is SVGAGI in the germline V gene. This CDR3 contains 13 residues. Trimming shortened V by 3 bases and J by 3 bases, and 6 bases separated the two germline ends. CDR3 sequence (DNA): TGTGCCAGCAGTTATCGGGCCAATCAGCCCCAGCATTTT. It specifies CASSYRANQPQHF.

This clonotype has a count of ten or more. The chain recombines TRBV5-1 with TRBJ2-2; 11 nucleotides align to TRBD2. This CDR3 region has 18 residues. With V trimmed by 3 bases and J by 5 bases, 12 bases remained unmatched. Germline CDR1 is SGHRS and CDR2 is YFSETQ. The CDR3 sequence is CASSSPLAGEALTGELFF. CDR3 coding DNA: TGCGCCAGCAGCTCGCCACTAGCGGGAGAAGCGTTGACCGGGGAGCTGTTTTTT.

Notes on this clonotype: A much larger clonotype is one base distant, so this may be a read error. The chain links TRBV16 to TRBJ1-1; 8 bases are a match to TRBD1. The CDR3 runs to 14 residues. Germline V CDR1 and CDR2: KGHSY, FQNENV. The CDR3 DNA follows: TGTACCAGCAGCCATGGACAGGGAGACACTGAAGCTTTCTTT. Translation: CTSSHGQGDTEAFF.

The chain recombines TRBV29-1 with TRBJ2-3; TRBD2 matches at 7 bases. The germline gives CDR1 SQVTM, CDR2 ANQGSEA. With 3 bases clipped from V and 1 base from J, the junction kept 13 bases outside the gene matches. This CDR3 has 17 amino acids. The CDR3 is CSVDMAGGRWGTDTQYF. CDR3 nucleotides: TGCAGCGTTGATATGGCTGGCGGGAGATGGGGCACAGATACGCAGTATTTT.

The CDR3 here is CASSLQGTGQPQHF. CDR3 in DNA: TGTGCCAGCAGCCTACAGGGGACTGGGCAGCCCCAGCATTTT. The chain carries TRBV27 and TRBJ1-5; TRBD1 aligns across 7 bases. Per germline, CDR1 MNHEY and CDR2 SMNVEV (reference sequence). Trimming took 6 bases from V and 7 from J; bases not matched to a gene: 9. The CDR3 spans 14 residues.

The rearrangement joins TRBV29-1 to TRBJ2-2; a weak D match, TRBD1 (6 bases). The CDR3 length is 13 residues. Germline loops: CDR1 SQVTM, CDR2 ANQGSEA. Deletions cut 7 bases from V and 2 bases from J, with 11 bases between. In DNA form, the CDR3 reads TGCAGCGGGTTACAGGGAAACACCGGGGAGCTGTTTTTT. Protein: CSGLQGNTGELFF.

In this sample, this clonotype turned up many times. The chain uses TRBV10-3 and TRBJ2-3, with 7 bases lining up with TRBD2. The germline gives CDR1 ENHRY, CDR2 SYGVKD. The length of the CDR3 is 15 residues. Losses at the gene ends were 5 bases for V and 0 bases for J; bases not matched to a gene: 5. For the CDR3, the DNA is TGTGCCATCAGTTGGAGTAGCGGGAGCACAGATACGCAGTATTTT. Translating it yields CAISWSSGSTDTQYF.

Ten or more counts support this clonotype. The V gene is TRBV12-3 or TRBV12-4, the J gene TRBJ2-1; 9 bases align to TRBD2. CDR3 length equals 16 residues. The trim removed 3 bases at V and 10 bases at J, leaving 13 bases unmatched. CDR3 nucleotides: TGTGCCAGCAGTTTGAGGACTAGCGCCTTTTCCAGGGAGCAGTTCTTC. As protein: CASSLRTSAFSREQFF.

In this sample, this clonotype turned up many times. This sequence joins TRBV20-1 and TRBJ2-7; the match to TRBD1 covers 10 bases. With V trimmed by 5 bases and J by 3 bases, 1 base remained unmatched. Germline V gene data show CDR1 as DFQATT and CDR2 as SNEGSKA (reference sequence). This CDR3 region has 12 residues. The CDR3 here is CSAWTGGYEQYF. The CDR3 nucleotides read TGCAGTGCTTGGACAGGGGGCTACGAGCAGTACTTC.

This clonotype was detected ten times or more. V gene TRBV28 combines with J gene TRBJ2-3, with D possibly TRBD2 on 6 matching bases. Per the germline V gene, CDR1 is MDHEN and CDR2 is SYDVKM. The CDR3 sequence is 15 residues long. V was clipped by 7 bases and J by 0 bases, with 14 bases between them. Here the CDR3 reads CASNPAGLSTDTQYF. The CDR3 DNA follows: TGTGCCAGCAATCCAGCGGGCCTAAGCACAGATACGCAGTATTTT. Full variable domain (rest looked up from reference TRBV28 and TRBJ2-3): DVKVTQSSRYLVKRTGEKVFLECVQDMDHENMFWYRQDPGLGLRLIYFSYDVKMKEKGDIPEGYSVSREKKERFSLILESASTNQTSMYLCASNPAGLSTDTQYFGPGTRLTVL.

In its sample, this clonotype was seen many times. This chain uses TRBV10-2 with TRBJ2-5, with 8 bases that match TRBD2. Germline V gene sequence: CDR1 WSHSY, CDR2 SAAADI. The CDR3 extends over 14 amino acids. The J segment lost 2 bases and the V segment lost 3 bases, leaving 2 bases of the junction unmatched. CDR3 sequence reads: CASSETSGQETQYF. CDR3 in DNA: TGCGCCAGCAGTGAAACTAGCGGTCAAGAGACCCAGTACTTC.

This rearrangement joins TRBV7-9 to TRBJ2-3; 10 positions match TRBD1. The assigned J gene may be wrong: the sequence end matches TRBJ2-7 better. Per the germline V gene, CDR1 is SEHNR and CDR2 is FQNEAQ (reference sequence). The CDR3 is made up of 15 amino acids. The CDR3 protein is CASRPVRRDRGEQYF. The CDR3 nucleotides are TGTGCCAGCAGGCCAGTGCGGCGGGACAGGGGCGAGCAGTACTTC.

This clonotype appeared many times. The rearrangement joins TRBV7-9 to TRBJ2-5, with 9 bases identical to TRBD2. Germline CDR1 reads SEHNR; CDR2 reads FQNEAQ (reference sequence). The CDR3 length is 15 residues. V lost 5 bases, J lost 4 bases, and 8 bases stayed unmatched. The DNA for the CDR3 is TGTGCCAGCAGCCAAATAGCGGGAGAAGCAGAGACCCAGTACTTC. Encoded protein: CASSQIAGEAETQYF.

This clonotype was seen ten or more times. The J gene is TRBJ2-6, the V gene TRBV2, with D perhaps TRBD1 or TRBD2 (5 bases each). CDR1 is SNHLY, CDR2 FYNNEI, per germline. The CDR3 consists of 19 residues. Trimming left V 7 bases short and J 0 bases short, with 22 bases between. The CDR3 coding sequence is TGTGCCAGCAAGAGGACCGGAGGACACGTGCGCTCTGGGGCCAACGTCCTGACTTTC. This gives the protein CASKRTGGHVRSGANVLTF.

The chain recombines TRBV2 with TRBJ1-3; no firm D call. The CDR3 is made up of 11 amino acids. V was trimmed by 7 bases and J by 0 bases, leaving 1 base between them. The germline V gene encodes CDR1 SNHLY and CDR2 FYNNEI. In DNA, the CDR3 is TGTGCCAGCACCTCTGGAAACACCATATATTTT. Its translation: CASTSGNTIYF.

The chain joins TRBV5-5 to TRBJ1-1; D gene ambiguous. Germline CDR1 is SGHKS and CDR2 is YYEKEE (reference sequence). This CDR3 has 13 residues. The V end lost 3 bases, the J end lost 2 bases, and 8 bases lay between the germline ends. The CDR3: CASSWATNTEAFF. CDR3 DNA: TGTGCCAGCAGCTGGGCTACTAACACTGAAGCTTTCTTT.

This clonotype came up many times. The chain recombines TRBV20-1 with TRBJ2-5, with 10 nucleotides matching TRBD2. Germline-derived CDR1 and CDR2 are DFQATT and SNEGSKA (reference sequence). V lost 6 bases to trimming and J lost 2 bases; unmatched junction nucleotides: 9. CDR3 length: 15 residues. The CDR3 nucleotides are TGCAGTGCAAGGACTAGCGGCACTTTTCAAGAGACCCAGTACTTC. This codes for CSARTSGTFQETQYF.

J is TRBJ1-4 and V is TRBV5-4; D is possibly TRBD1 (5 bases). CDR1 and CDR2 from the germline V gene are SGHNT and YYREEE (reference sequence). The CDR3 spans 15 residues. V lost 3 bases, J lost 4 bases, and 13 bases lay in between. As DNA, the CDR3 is TGTGCCAGCAGCTCAAACCGGGGCCTTAATGAAAAACTGTTTTTT. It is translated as CASSSNRGLNEKLFF.

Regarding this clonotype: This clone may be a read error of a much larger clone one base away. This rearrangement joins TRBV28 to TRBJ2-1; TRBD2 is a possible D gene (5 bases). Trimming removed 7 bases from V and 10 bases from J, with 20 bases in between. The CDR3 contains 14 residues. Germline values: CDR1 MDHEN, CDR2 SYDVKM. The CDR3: CASKHTRNIREQFF. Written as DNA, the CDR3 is TGTGCCAGCAAACATACTAGAAATATTAGGGAGCAGTTCTTC.